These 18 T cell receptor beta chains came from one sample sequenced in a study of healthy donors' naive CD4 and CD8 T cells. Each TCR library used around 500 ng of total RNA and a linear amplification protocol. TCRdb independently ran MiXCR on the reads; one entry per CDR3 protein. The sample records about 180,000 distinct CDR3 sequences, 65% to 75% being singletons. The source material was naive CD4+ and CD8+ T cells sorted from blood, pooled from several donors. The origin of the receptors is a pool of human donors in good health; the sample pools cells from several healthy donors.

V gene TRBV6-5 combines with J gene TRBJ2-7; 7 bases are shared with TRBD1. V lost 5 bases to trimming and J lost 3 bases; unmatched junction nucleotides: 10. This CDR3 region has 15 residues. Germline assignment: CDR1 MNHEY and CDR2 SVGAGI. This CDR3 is CASSAPGTALYEQYF. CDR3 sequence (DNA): TGTGCCAGCAGTGCCCCCGGGACAGCCCTCTACGAGCAGTACTTC.

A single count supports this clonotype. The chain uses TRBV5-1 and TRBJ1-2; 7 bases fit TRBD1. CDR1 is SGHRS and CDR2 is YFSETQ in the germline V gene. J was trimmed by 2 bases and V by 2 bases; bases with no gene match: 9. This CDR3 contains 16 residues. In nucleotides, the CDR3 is TGCGCCAGCAGCTTTGGACCGGCACAGGGGAACTATGGCTACACCTTC. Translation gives CASSFGPAQGNYGYTF.

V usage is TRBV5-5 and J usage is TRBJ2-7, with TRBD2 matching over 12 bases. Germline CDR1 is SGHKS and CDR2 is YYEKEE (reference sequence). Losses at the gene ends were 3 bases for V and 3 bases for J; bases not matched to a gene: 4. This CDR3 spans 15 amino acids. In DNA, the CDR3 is TGTGCCAGCAGCTATACACTAGCGGGAGGCTACGAGCAGTACTTC. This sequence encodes CASSYTLAGGYEQYF.

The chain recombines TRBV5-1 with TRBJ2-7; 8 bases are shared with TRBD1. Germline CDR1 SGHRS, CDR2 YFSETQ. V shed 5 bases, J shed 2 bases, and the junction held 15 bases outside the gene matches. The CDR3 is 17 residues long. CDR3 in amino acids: CASRDTTPGTGPYEQYF. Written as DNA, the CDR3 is TGCGCCAGCAGAGATACAACACCGGGGACAGGCCCCTACGAGCAGTACTTC.

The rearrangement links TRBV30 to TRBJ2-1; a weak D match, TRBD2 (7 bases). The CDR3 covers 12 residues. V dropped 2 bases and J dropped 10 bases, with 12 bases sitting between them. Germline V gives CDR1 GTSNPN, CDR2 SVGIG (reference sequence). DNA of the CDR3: TGTGCCTGGAGTTCCGCGGGGGCCGAGCAGTTCTTC. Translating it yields CAWSSAGAEQFF.

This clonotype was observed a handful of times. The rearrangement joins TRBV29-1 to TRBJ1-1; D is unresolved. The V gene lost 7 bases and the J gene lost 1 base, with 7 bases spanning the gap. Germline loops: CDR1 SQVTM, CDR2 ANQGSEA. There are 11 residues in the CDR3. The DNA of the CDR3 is TGCAGCGCCTTAAGGAACACTGAAGCTTTCTTT. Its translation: CSALRNTEAFF.

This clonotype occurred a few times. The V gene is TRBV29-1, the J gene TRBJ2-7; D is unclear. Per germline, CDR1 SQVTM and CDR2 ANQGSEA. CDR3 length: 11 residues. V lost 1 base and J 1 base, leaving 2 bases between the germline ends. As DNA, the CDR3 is TGCAGCGTTGAAGGTTCCTACGAGCAGTACTTC. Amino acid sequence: CSVEGSYEQYF.

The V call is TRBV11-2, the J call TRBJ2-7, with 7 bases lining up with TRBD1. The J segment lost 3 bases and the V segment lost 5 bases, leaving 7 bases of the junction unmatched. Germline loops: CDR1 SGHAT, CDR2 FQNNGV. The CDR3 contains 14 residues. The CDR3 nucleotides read TGTGCCAGCAGCCTTTTGGGACAGCTCTACGAGCAGTACTTC. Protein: CASSLLGQLYEQYF.

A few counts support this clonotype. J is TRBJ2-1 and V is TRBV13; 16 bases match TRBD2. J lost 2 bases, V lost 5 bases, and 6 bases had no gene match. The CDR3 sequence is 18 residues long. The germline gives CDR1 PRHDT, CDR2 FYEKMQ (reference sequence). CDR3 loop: CASSPGTSGRAAYNEQFF. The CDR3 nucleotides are TGTGCCAGCAGCCCAGGGACTAGCGGGAGGGCCGCCTACAATGAGCAGTTCTTC.

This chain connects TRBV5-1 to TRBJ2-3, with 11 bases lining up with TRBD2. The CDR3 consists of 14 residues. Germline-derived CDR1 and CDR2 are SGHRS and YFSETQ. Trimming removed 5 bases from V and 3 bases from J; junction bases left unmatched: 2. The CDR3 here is CASRLAGATDTQYF. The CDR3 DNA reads TGCGCCAGCAGACTAGCGGGAGCAACAGATACGCAGTATTTT.

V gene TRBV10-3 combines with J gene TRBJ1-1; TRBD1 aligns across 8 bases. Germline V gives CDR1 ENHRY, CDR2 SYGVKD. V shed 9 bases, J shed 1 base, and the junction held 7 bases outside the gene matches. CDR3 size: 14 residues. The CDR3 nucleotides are TGTGCCATGGGACAGGACAGGGCGAACACTGAAGCTTTCTTT. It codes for CAMGQDRANTEAFF.

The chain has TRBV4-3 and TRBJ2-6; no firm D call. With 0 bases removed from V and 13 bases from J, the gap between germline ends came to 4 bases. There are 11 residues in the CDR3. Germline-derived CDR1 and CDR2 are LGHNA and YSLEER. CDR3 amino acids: CASSQEGVLTF. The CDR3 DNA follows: TGCGCCAGCAGCCAAGAAGGGGTCCTGACTTTC.

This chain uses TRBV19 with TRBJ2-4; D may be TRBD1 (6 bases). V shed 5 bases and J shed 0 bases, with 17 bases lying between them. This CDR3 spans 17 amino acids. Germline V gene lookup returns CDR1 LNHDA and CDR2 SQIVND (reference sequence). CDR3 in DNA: TGTGCCAGTAGTTTTCCCGGGACACCACTAGCCAAAAACATTCAGTACTTC. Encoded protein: CASSFPGTPLAKNIQYF.

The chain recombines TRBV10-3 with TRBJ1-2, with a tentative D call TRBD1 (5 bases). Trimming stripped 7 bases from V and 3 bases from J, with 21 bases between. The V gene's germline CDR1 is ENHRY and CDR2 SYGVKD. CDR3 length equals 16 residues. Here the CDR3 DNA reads TGTGCCATCACCACTGGGACCAAGGCCGAGGACTATGGCTACACCTTC. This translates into CAITTGTKAEDYGYTF.

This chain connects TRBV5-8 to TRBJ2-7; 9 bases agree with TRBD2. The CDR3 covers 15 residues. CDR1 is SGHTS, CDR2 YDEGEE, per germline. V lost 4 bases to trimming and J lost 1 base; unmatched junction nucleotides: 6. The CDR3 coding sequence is TGTGCCAGCAGCGCTTCTAGCGGGGAGTCCTACGAGCAGTACTTC. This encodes CASSASSGESYEQYF.

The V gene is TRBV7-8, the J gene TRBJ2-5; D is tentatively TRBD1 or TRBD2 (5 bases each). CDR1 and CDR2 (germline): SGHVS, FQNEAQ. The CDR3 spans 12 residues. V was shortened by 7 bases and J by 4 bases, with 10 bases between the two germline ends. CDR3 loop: CASTARGETQYF. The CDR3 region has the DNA TGTGCCAGCACTGCGAGGGGAGAGACCCAGTACTTC.

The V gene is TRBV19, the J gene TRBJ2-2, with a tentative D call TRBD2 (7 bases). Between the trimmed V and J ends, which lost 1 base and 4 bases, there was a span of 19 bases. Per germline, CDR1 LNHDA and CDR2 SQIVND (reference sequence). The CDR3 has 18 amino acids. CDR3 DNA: TGTGCCAGTAGTATAGTCCTATACCGGGGGGCGGTCACCGGGGAGCTGTTTTTT. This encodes CASSIVLYRGAVTGELFF.

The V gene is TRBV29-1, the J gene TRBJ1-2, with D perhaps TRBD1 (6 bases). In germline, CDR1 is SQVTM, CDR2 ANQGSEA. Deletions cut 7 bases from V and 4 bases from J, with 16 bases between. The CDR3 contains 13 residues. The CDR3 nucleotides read TGCAGCGGGACTCGGGACACACTCTATGGCTACACCTTC. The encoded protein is CSGTRDTLYGYTF.